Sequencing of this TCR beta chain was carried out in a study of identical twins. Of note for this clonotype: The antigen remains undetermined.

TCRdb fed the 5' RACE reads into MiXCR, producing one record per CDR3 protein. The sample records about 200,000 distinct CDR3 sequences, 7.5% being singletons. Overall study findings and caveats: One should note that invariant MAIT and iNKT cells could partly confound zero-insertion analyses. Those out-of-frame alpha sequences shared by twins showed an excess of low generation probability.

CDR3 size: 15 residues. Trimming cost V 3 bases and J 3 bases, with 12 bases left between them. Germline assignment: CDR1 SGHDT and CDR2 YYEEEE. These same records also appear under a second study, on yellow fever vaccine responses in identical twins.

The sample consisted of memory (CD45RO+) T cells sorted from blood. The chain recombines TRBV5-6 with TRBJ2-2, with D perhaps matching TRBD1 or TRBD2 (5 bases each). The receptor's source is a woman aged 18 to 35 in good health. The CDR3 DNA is TGTGCCAGCAGCTCTCCGGGGCAGTACACCGGGGAGCTGTTTTTT. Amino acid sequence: CASSSPGQYTGELFF.